Below, one TCR beta chain is given with its context. Assay used: immunoSEQ multiplex PCR; TCRdb lists only in-frame clones, some missing. This table holds 84,000 or so clones, around 97% found once. These data are taken from a study of technical replicates of blood from four donors. Trimming left V 3 bases short and J 0 bases short, with 17 bases between. This CDR3 has 17 residues. Germline V gene data show CDR1 as LGHNA and CDR2 as YNFKEQ. Material for sequencing was T cells isolated from PBMCs. The clonotype comes from a human donor in good health. V and J are TRBV4-2 and TRBJ1-2; D may be TRBD1 (6 bases). The CDR3 region has the DNA TGTGCCAGCAGCCATGAAATTCGGGACATCCCTAACTATGGCTACACCTTC. This translates into CASSHEIRDIPNYGYTF.